The 2 T cell receptor beta chains presented below share a single source sample, sequenced in a study of shared clonotypes between healthy human individuals. Data came from immunoSEQ multiplex PCR; TCRdb stores just in-frame clones and leaves some out. The sample shows 2 million to 2.5 million clones, approximately 94% of them seen only once. The naive CD8 population came from CD45RO-negative cells selected for CCR7, without terminally differentiated effector memory CD45RA+ cells. The sample consisted of naive CD8+ T cells from PBMCs. These receptors were collected from a man aged 18 to 30 in good health. Some clones in this sample may be carry-over from other donors' samples.

The J gene is TRBJ2-3, the V gene TRBV27, with 8 bases identical to TRBD1. The germline CDR1 and CDR2 sequences are MNHEY and SMNVEV (reference sequence). The CDR3 spans 14 residues. After removal of 8 bases from V and 0 bases from J, the junction contained 4 bases not matched to a gene. The CDR3 nucleotides read TGTGCCAGCCAGTGGACAGGGAGCACAGATACGCAGTATTTT. Its translation is CASQWTGSTDTQYF.

With regard to this clone: Distinct nucleotide sequences in the sample also encode this CDR3. The chain combines TRBV28 with TRBJ1-3; no clear D. Deletions cut 3 bases from V and 1 base from J, with 1 base between. The length of the CDR3 is 12 residues. Germline loops: CDR1 MDHEN, CDR2 SYDVKM. CDR3 region: CASSFSGNTIYF. The CDR3 bases are TGTGCCAGCAGTTTTTCTGGAAACACCATATATTTT.